Presented here are 17 T cell receptor beta chains from one specimen sequenced in a study of identical twins. TCRdb itself ran the 5' RACE reads through MiXCR, one entry per CDR3 protein. The sample includes nearly 900,000 distinct CDR3 sequences, 10% to 15% of them seen just once. This sample also belongs to another study, concerning yellow fever vaccine responses in identical twins.

Material for sequencing was PBMCs. The receptors derive from a woman younger than 30 in good health.

This clonotype showed up just a few times. The chain couples TRBV5-1 to TRBJ2-2, with D possibly TRBD2 on 6 matching bases. Germline V CDR1 and CDR2: SGHRS, YFSETQ. The CDR3 is 16 amino acids. V shed 1 base and J shed 2 bases, with 12 bases lying between them. CDR3 nucleotide sequence: TGCGCCAGCAGCTTGTTTGGCGGGGCAAACACCGGGGAGCTGTTTTTT. It codes for CASSLFGGANTGELFF.

The V gene is TRBV27, the J gene TRBJ2-3; 8 bases are shared with TRBD2. V gave up 7 bases and J gave up 1 base; unmatched junction bases: 4. Germline V gene lookup returns CDR1 MNHEY and CDR2 SMNVEV (reference sequence). The CDR3 spans 14 residues. CDR3 sequence: CASTAGGRTDTQYF. CDR3 coding DNA: TGTGCCAGCACCGCGGGGGGCCGCACAGATACGCAGTATTTT.

The CDR3, as DNA: TGTGCCAGCAGCTCAACGGTAGGAGCTCTCGGGTATACGCAGTATTTT. It translates to CASSSTVGALGYTQYF. The V gene is TRBV7-9, the J gene TRBJ2-3; the D is unclear. V shed 4 bases and J shed 7 bases, with 21 bases lying between them. The V gene's germline CDR1 is SEHNR and CDR2 FQNEAQ (reference sequence). There are 16 residues in the CDR3.

This clonotype was seen a few times. CDR3 DNA: TGTGCCAGCAGCTTATCAGGTTCGGGTGGGGAGCAGTTCTTC. Encoded protein: CASSLSGSGGEQFF. The chain recombines TRBV7-3 with TRBJ2-1; D uncertain. The ends were cut back, 2 bases at V and 10 bases at J, with 15 bases in the middle. The V gene's germline CDR1 is SGHTA and CDR2 FQGTGA. The CDR3 extends over 14 amino acids. Filled out from reference TRBV7-3 and TRBJ2-1, the complete variable domain reads GAGVSQTPSNKVTEKGKYVELRCDPISGHTALYWYRQSLGQGPEFLIYFQGTGAADDSGLPNDRFFAVRPEGSVSTLKIQRTERGDSAVYLCASSLSGSGGEQFFGPGTRLTVL.

This clonotype appeared a few times. The rearrangement joins TRBV27 to TRBJ2-2, with 8 bases lining up with TRBD2. Per the germline V gene, CDR1 is MNHEY and CDR2 is SMNVEV (reference sequence). Trimming took 7 bases from V and 4 from J; bases not matched to a gene: 14. The CDR3 is made up of 17 amino acids. The CDR3 sequence is CASTSGSTNPSTGELFF. Written as DNA, the CDR3 is TGTGCCAGCACAAGCGGGAGCACGAACCCGAGCACCGGGGAGCTGTTTTTT.

Comment on this clonotype: The DNA is omitted, as the CDR3 cannot be located on it reliably, and the CDR3 follows TCRdb's listing. The chain combines TRBV5-6 with TRBJ2-1; the table's TRBD2 call for D was not verified on the DNA. The CDR3 is 13 amino acids long, termini counted. The V gene's germline CDR1 is SGHDT and CDR2 YYEEEE. The CDR3 loop is CASSFGLGTSGPF.

The genes are TRBV12-3 or TRBV12-4 and TRBJ1-4; 7 positions agree with TRBD1. The CDR3 sequence is 15 residues long. The V segment lost 5 bases and the J segment 7 bases; nucleotides outside the gene matches: 10. As DNA, the CDR3 is TGTGCCAGCAGTCCCGCGGACAGGCGACTTGAAAAACTGTTTTTT. Protein product: CASSPADRRLEKLFF.

This clonotype occurred a few times. This chain connects TRBV15 to TRBJ2-5, with D unclear. Trimming pared 0 bases from V and 7 bases from J, leaving 15 bases between. There are 15 residues in the CDR3. CDR1 and CDR2 (germline): LNHNV, YYDKDF (reference sequence). The CDR3 protein is CATSRDRKGLGTQYF. CDR3 bases: TGTGCCACCAGCAGAGATCGAAAGGGTCTTGGGACCCAGTACTTC.

V gene TRBV6-1 combines with J gene TRBJ1-1, with 7 bases matching TRBD1. The CDR3 has 14 amino acids. V dropped 6 bases and J dropped 4; count of bases not matched to a gene: 8. The germline V gene encodes CDR1 MNHNS and CDR2 SASEGT. In DNA, the CDR3 is TGTGCCAGCAGCGATAAGGGACAGACCACTGAAGCTTTCTTT. Encoded protein: CASSDKGQTTEAFF.

This sequence joins TRBV10-3 and TRBJ2-1, with 8 bases lining up with TRBD2. The CDR3 extends over 15 amino acids. Germline V gene data show CDR1 as ENHRY and CDR2 as SYGVKD. The V segment lost 2 bases and the J segment 6 bases; nucleotides outside the gene matches: 6. CDR3 residues: CAISEREGRSNEQFF. CDR3 nucleotide sequence: TGTGCCATCAGTGAGCGGGAGGGCCGATCCAATGAGCAGTTCTTC.

At least ten counts were recorded for this clonotype. The chain has TRBV12-3 or TRBV12-4 and TRBJ2-7; 7 positions agree with TRBD1. This CDR3 has 14 amino acids. With V trimmed by 3 bases and J by 3 bases, 5 bases remained unmatched. The CDR3 region has the DNA TGTGCCAGCAGTTTCGGGGACAGAAGCTACGAGCAGTACGTC. Translation: CASSFGDRSYEQYV.

This chain links TRBV7-3 with TRBJ2-7; D uncertain. The CDR3 runs 15 residues. Germline assignment: CDR1 SGHTA and CDR2 FQGTGA. V lost 2 bases, J lost 0 bases, and 11 bases lay in between. The CDR3 loop is CASSLQPGPSYEQYF. The CDR3 region has the DNA TGTGCCAGCAGCTTACAACCGGGTCCCTCCTACGAGCAGTACTTC. The full variable domain, with the rest looked up from reference TRBV7-3 and TRBJ2-7, is GAGVSQTPSNKVTEKGKYVELRCDPISGHTALYWYRQSLGQGPEFLIYFQGTGAADDSGLPNDRFFAVRPEGSVSTLKIQRTERGDSAVYLCASSLQPGPSYEQYFGPGTRLTVT.

This clonotype has ten or more counts. V usage is TRBV20-1 and J usage is TRBJ2-1; 9 nucleotides agree with TRBD2. The V gene end was trimmed by 0 bases and the J gene end by 6 bases; junction bases not matched to a gene: 6. The CDR3 sequence is 15 residues long. CDR1 DFQATT and CDR2 SNEGSKA come from the germline V gene (reference sequence). The CDR3 coding sequence is TGCAGTGCTAGAGATGGAGCACTAGCGGGCAATGAGCAGTTCTTC. As protein: CSARDGALAGNEQFF.

The chain has TRBV3-1 and TRBJ2-1; 9 bases fit TRBD2. The CDR3 covers 16 residues. Per germline, CDR1 LGHDT and CDR2 YNNKEL (reference sequence). V lost 0 bases and J lost 7; bases outside the gene matches: 7. CDR3 sequence: CASSQDSAGGRNEQFF. The CDR3 DNA reads as TGTGCCAGCAGCCAAGATTCAGCGGGGGGAAGGAATGAGCAGTTCTTC.

The chain has TRBV20-1 and TRBJ2-1, with D possibly being TRBD2 (6 bases). V gave up 0 bases and J gave up 5 bases, with 14 bases separating them. From germline, CDR1 is DFQATT and CDR2 SNEGSKA (reference sequence). The CDR3 is 15 amino acids. CDR3 loop: CSARDKSGGNNEQFF. The CDR3 DNA reads as TGCAGTGCTAGAGATAAGAGCGGAGGGAACAATGAGCAGTTCTTC.

This clonotype has more than one count but fewer than ten. The chain links TRBV18 to TRBJ2-7, with a tentative D call TRBD2 (6 bases). The CDR3 totals 15 residues. The V and J ends lost 3 bases and 2 bases respectively, with 14 bases between them. Germline-derived CDR1 and CDR2 are KGHSH and LQKENI. The CDR3 coding sequence is TGTGCCAGCTCACCCCTTGGAGGGCCCCCCTACGAGCAGTACGTC. It is translated as CASSPLGGPPYEQYV.

This clonotype has just a few counts. This chain links TRBV7-9 with TRBJ2-1; TRBD2 aligns across 9 bases. The V gene end was trimmed by 1 base and the J gene end by 1 base; junction bases not matched to a gene: 5. Germline V gene data show CDR1 as SEHNR and CDR2 as FQNEAQ (reference sequence). There are 17 residues in the CDR3. The CDR3: CASSLDRGGESYNEQFF. CDR3 sequence (DNA): TGTGCCAGCAGCTTAGACCGCGGGGGGGAGTCCTACAATGAGCAGTTCTTC.